The 21 T cell receptor beta chains presented below share a single source sample, sequenced in a study of cytotoxic CD8 clonotypes in ibrutinib-treated CLL. Assay: immunoSEQ multiplex PCR; the TCRdb copy retains only in-frame clones and omits some. The data show approximately 45,000 clones, with 65% to 70% seen just once and about 22% held by the top ten. The sequencing used PBMCs, collected after 24 months of ibrutinib treatment. The receptors were sampled from a human donor with chronic lymphocytic leukemia.

The chain combines TRBV6-5 with TRBJ1-6; possibly TRBD1 for D (6 bases). V lost 5 bases, J lost 7 bases, and 9 bases lay in between. CDR3 length: 13 residues. Per germline, CDR1 MNHEY and CDR2 SVGAGI. The CDR3 is CASSGQNNSPLHF. Written as DNA, the CDR3 is TGTGCCAGCAGTGGACAGAACAATTCACCCCTCCACTTT.

The rearrangement joins TRBV4-1 to TRBJ1-4, with TRBD1 matching 8 bases. CDR1 and CDR2 (germline): MGHRA, YSYEKL. V dropped 1 base and J dropped 7; count of bases not matched to a gene: 11. The CDR3 loop spans 17 amino acids. This CDR3 reads CASSQAGYTGGREKLFF. The CDR3 DNA reads as TGCGCCAGCAGCCAAGCTGGCTATACAGGGGGGCGTGAAAAACTGTTTTTT.

The J gene is TRBJ1-1, the V gene TRBV28, with a weak D call TRBD1 (5 bases). CDR1 MDHEN and CDR2 SYDVKM come from the germline V gene. Trimming cost V 5 bases and J 6 bases, with 16 bases left between them. The CDR3 is made up of 14 amino acids. CDR3 amino acids: CASSPGHFGAEAFF. Here the CDR3 DNA reads TGTGCCAGCAGTCCCGGACATTTCGGCGCTGAAGCTTTCTTT.

This clone was seen more than once but under ten times. V gene TRBV6-5 combines with J gene TRBJ1-1; 9 nucleotides match TRBD1. The CDR3 consists of 13 residues. Per the germline V gene, CDR1 is MNHEY and CDR2 is SVGAGI. The V gene end was trimmed by 6 bases and the J gene end by 5 bases; junction bases not matched to a gene: 4. CDR3 DNA sequence: TGTGCCAGCAGCCTGACAGGGGGAACTGAAGCTTTCTTT. As protein: CASSLTGGTEAFF.

This rearrangement joins TRBV6-1 to TRBJ1-2; D is possibly TRBD1 (6 bases). CDR3 length equals 17 residues. CDR1 and CDR2 (germline): MNHNS, SASEGT. V lost 2 bases, J lost 2 bases, and 18 bases lay in between. The CDR3 DNA sequence: TGTGCCAGCAGTGAAAACGTGGGACAAGGAGCGAACTATGGCTACACCTTC. Translating gives CASSENVGQGANYGYTF.

This clone was seen more than once but under ten times. The V and J genes are TRBV5-4 and TRBJ1-2, with 7 bases aligning to TRBD1. From germline, CDR1 is SGHNT and CDR2 YYREEE (reference sequence). The CDR3 has 14 residues. V lost 6 bases to trimming and J lost 3 bases; unmatched junction nucleotides: 8. The CDR3 DNA reads TGTGCCAGCACGGCGGGACAGCCTGACTATGGCTACACCTTC. Translating gives CASTAGQPDYGYTF.

The chain employs TRBV27 and TRBJ2-2; possibly TRBD1 or TRBD2 for D (6 bases each). Trimming removed 3 bases from V and 6 bases from J, with 20 bases in between. Germline assignment: CDR1 MNHEY and CDR2 SMNVEV (reference sequence). The CDR3 consists of 17 residues. CDR3 in amino acids: CASSFWGVQGISGELFF. The CDR3 bases are TGTGCCAGCAGTTTTTGGGGGGTTCAGGGGATCTCCGGGGAGCTGTTTTTT.

The chain is built from TRBV2 and TRBJ1-2; 7 nucleotides agree with TRBD1. With 5 bases clipped from V and 5 bases from J, the junction kept 5 bases outside the gene matches. The length of the CDR3 is 13 residues. Per germline, CDR1 SNHLY and CDR2 FYNNEI. Here the CDR3 reads CASSYRGGYGYTF. The CDR3, as DNA: TGTGCCAGCAGTTACAGGGGTGGGTATGGCTACACCTTC.

This chain links TRBV7-6 with TRBJ2-3; no reliable D call. There are 15 residues in the CDR3. Germline V gene lookup returns CDR1 SGHVS and CDR2 FNYEAQ. V dropped 2 bases and J dropped 4 bases, with 13 bases sitting between them. The CDR3 nucleotides are TGTGCCAGCAGCTTAACTCGCCGCCCCGCAGATACGCAGTATTTT. Its translation is CASSLTRRPADTQYF.

CDR3 sequence reads: CASSLGGLGETQYF. The CDR3 region has the DNA TGTGCCAGCAGCCTTGGGGGGCTGGGAGAGACCCAGTACTTC. V gene TRBV5-4 combines with J gene TRBJ2-5, with D perhaps given as TRBD1 or TRBD2 (6 bases each). Trimming shortened V by 4 bases and J by 4 bases, and 14 bases separated the two germline ends. The CDR3 totals 14 residues. CDR1 and CDR2 (germline): SGHNT, YYREEE (reference sequence).

The rearrangement uses TRBV29-1 and TRBJ2-7; D remains ambiguous. Between the trimmed V and J ends, which lost 8 bases and 3 bases, there was a span of 26 bases. Germline V gene data show CDR1 as SQVTM and CDR2 as ANQGSEA. The CDR3 is 16 residues long. This CDR3 is CSPSLRHRVFHYEQYF. The DNA for the CDR3 is TGCAGCCCATCCCTCCGGCATCGGGTTTTTCACTACGAGCAGTACTTC.

V and J are TRBV5-4 and TRBJ2-1; D is perhaps TRBD1 or TRBD2 (5 bases each). V lost 0 bases to trimming and J lost 4 bases, with 14 bases between them. Germline V gene lookup returns CDR1 SGHNT and CDR2 YYREEE (reference sequence). The CDR3 sequence is 16 residues long. CDR3 in amino acids: CASSLAGGWGYNEQFF. The CDR3 DNA reads as TGTGCCAGCAGCTTGGCCGGTGGATGGGGGTACAATGAGCAGTTCTTC.

Many counts were recorded for this clone. Other DNA sequences from this sample encode an identical CDR3 as well. This chain uses TRBV6-1 with TRBJ2-7; D might be TRBD2 (6 bases). Germline loops: CDR1 MNHNS, CDR2 SASEGT. The V and J ends lost 5 bases and 3 bases respectively, with 11 bases between them. This CDR3 region has 13 residues. The CDR3, as DNA: TGTGCCAGCAGTCTGACCGGGAGCTACGAGCAGTACTTC. Residues: CASSLTGSYEQYF.

This clone was counted a single time. V gene TRBV30 combines with J gene TRBJ2-7; D may correspond to TRBD1 or TRBD2 (6 bases each). From germline, CDR1 is GTSNPN and CDR2 SVGIG (reference sequence). V was pared by 5 bases and J by 3 bases, with 14 bases between. The CDR3 sequence is 13 residues long. In DNA form, the CDR3 reads TGTGCCTGGGTTCTGAAGGGGGGCTACGAGCAGTACTTC. This translates into CAWVLKGGYEQYF.

This clone has just a few counts. The chain couples TRBV6-1 to TRBJ2-1, with D uncertain. This CDR3 is 10 amino acids long. Between the trimmed V and J ends, which lost 8 bases and 4 bases, there was a span of 3 bases. Germline lookup yields CDR1 MNHNS and CDR2 SASEGT. In DNA form, the CDR3 reads TGTGCCAGCTCATACAATGAGCAGTTCTTC. Its translation: CASSYNEQFF.

The chain has TRBV5-6 and TRBJ2-1, with 9 bases identical to TRBD2. The CDR3 length is 12 residues. The V gene end was trimmed by 3 bases and the J gene end by 15 bases; junction bases not matched to a gene: 7. Per the germline V gene, CDR1 is SGHDT and CDR2 is YYEEEE. CDR3 DNA: TGTGCCAGCAGCTCTACCGGGACTAGCCCGTTCTTC. This codes for CASSSTGTSPFF.

The gene calls are TRBV30 and TRBJ2-1; D unresolved. Germline loops: CDR1 GTSNPN, CDR2 SVGIG (reference sequence). The ends were cut back, 2 bases at V and 10 bases at J, with 9 bases in the middle. The CDR3 has 11 residues. This CDR3 is CAWSLRREQFF. In nucleotides, the CDR3 is TGTGCCTGGAGTTTGCGAAGAGAGCAGTTCTTC.

This rearrangement joins TRBV11-2 to TRBJ2-7; 11 bases align to TRBD2. Germline CDR1 and CDR2: SGHAT and FQNNGV. Trimming cost V 3 bases and J 5 bases; bases outside gene matches: 3. This CDR3 is 14 amino acids long. The CDR3 sequence is CASSFTSGSNEQYF. The CDR3, as DNA: TGTGCCAGCAGCTTTACTAGCGGGAGCAACGAGCAGTACTTC.

The chain employs TRBV10-3 and TRBJ1-5, with a possible D match to TRBD1 (6 bases). Deletions cut 7 bases from V and 5 bases from J, with 15 bases between. This CDR3 has 14 residues. Germline CDR1 ENHRY, CDR2 SYGVKD. CDR3 DNA sequence: TGTGCCATCACCCAGGGTCCAGGGGATCAGCCCCAGCATTTT. It specifies CAITQGPGDQPQHF.

The CDR3 DNA reads TGTGCCAGCAGCTTATGGTCGAGGCGTAGTGCGAACACCGGGGAGCTGTTTTTT. Translating gives CASSLWSRRSANTGELFF. The J gene is TRBJ2-2, the V gene TRBV7-2; D unresolved. V lost 2 bases, J lost 0 bases, and 16 bases lay in between. This CDR3 contains 18 residues. Germline CDR1 and CDR2: SGHTA and FQGNSA.

The chain recombines TRBV5-1 with TRBJ2-1; D might be TRBD2 (6 bases). V was clipped by 4 bases and J by 1 base, with 9 bases between them. Germline CDR1 is SGHRS and CDR2 is YFSETQ. This CDR3 has 14 residues. CDR3 amino acids: CASSGGASYNEQFF. As DNA, the CDR3 is TGCGCCAGCAGCGGCGGGGCTTCCTACAATGAGCAGTTCTTC.